These T cell receptor beta chains were read from a single sample in a study of blood T cells in healthy people across ages. One entry per CDR3 protein, called by TCRdb with MiXCR from the 5' RACE reads. The top ten clones hold nearly 20% of a sample with approximately 850,000 distinct CDR3 sequences, approximately 48% of them seen once. Sequencing was carried out using blood. The receptors originated from a man between 60 and 75 years old in good health. CDR3s include the opening cysteine and the closing phenylalanine or tryptophan. Fields, in order: clone size, J gene, V gene, D gene, CDR3 protein, CDR3 DNA. A D gene is named only where the DNA matches it firmly. Rows may omit the clone size; those that give it use once, few, many or a size class.

clone_size: .
j_call: TRBJ2-2
v_call: TRBV4-3
d_call: .
cdr3_aa: CASSQRIPGELFF
cdr3_nt: TGCGCCAGCAGCCAAAGGATTCCCGGGGAGCTGTTTTTT

clone_size: .
j_call: TRBJ2-7
v_call: TRBV20-1
d_call: .
cdr3_aa: CSARPTTSYEQYF
cdr3_nt: TGCAGTGCTAGGCCGACAACCTCCTACGAGCAGTACTTC

clone_size: few
j_call: TRBJ2-3
v_call: TRBV20-1
d_call: .
cdr3_aa: CSGLEKTDTQYF
cdr3_nt: TGCAGTGGACTAGAGAAGACAGATACGCAGTATTTT

clone_size: once
j_call: TRBJ2-7
v_call: TRBV3-1
d_call: TRBD2
cdr3_aa: CASSRMPSGAYSYEQYF
cdr3_nt: TGTGCCAGCAGCCGAATGCCTAGCGGGGCCTACTCCTACGAGCAGTACTTC

clone_size: .
j_call: TRBJ2-5
v_call: TRBV20-1
d_call: .
cdr3_aa: CSAGGPAHNEQYF
cdr3_nt: TGCAGTGCTGGGGGACCAGCCCACAATGAGCAGTACTTC

clone_size: many
j_call: TRBJ2-5
v_call: TRBV20-1
d_call: .
cdr3_aa: CSVHRTLRETQYF
cdr3_nt: TGCAGTGTTCATAGGACCCTTCGAGAGACCCAGTACTTC

clone_size: .
j_call: TRBJ2-4
v_call: TRBV4-2
d_call: .
cdr3_aa: CASSQDPAVKNIQYF
cdr3_nt: TGTGCCAGCAGCCAAGATCCAGCGGTCAAAAACATTCAGTACTTC

clone_size: few
j_call: TRBJ2-5
v_call: TRBV7-9
d_call: .
cdr3_aa: CASSPRSIQETQYF
cdr3_nt: TGTGCCAGCAGCCCCCGGTCCATCCAAGAGACCCAGTACTTC

clone_size: .
j_call: TRBJ1-2
v_call: TRBV11-2
d_call: .
cdr3_aa: CASSLRGEHYYGYTF
cdr3_nt: TGTGCCAGCAGCTTACGGGGCGAACATTACTATGGCTACACCTTC

clone_size: .
j_call: TRBJ1-4
v_call: TRBV5-1
d_call: .
cdr3_aa: CASRIRPATNEKLFF
cdr3_nt: TGCGCCAGCAGGATCCGACCCGCAACTAATGAAAAACTGTTTTTT

clone_size: once
j_call: TRBJ2-1
v_call: TRBV6-2/TRBV6-3
d_call: TRBD2
cdr3_aa: CASSTWRGAYNEQFF
cdr3_nt: TGTGCCAGCAGTACCTGGCGGGGGGCTTACAATGAGCAGTTCTTC

clone_size: many
j_call: TRBJ2-5
v_call: TRBV11-2
d_call: .
cdr3_aa: CASSSNDWGGMGTQYF
cdr3_nt: TGTGCCAGCAGCTCAAACGACTGGGGCGGAATGGGGACCCAGTACTTC

clone_size: once
j_call: TRBJ1-5
v_call: TRBV5-1
d_call: .
cdr3_aa: CASRPGPKPNQPQHF
cdr3_nt: TGCGCCAGCCGTCCTGGGCCAAAACCCAATCAGCCCCAGCATTTT

clone_size: few
j_call: TRBJ2-7
v_call: TRBV27
d_call: .
cdr3_aa: CASSPIPGNRYEQYF
cdr3_nt: TGTGCCAGCAGCCCCATCCCAGGGAACCGCTACGAGCAGTACTTC

clone_size: once
j_call: TRBJ2-5
v_call: TRBV5-1
d_call: TRBD1
cdr3_aa: CASSLGDRDTNEQYF
cdr3_nt: TGCGCCAGCAGCTTGGGGGACAGGGACACCAATGAGCAGTACTTC

clone_size: once
j_call: TRBJ2-5
v_call: TRBV6-5
d_call: TRBD2
cdr3_aa: CASTPTSGDLYHEQYF
cdr3_nt: TGTGCCAGCACCCCAACTAGCGGGGATCTGTACCATGAGCAGTACTTC

clone_size: few
j_call: TRBJ2-3
v_call: TRBV7-2
d_call: TRBD1
cdr3_aa: CASSYRDRTTDTQYF
cdr3_nt: TGTGCCAGCAGCTACCGGGACAGGACCACAGATACGCAGTATTTT

clone_size: .
j_call: TRBJ2-5
v_call: TRBV20-1
d_call: TRBD1
cdr3_aa: CSASRQGAKETQYF
cdr3_nt: TGCAGTGCTAGCAGACAGGGGGCAAAAGAGACCCAGTACTTC

clone_size: .
j_call: TRBJ2-3
v_call: TRBV7-2
d_call: TRBD2
cdr3_aa: CAGSATLAGGTDTQYF
cdr3_nt: TGTGCCGGCAGCGCTACCCTAGCGGGGGGCACAGATACGCAGTATTTT

clone_size: .
j_call: TRBJ2-7
v_call: TRBV5-1
d_call: TRBD2
cdr3_aa: CASSMAVGRASSEQYF
cdr3_nt: TGCGCCAGCAGCATGGCAGTAGGGAGGGCCTCGAGCGAGCAGTACTTC

clone_size: .
j_call: TRBJ1-4
v_call: TRBV12-3/TRBV12-4
d_call: .
cdr3_aa: CASSSSEGTNAKLFF
cdr3_nt: TGTGCCAGCAGCTCTTCAGAGGGTACTAATGCAAAACTGTTTTTT

clone_size: many
j_call: TRBJ2-5
v_call: TRBV29-1
d_call: .
cdr3_aa: CSVEDPAQETQYF
cdr3_nt: TGCAGCGTTGAAGATCCGGCCCAAGAGACCCAGTACTTC

clone_size: .
j_call: TRBJ2-7
v_call: TRBV7-2
d_call: .
cdr3_aa: CAGSPRPGYSYNEQYF
cdr3_nt: TGTGCCGGCAGCCCCCGCCCGGGGTATTCCTACAATGAGCAGTACTTC

clone_size: .
j_call: TRBJ1-2
v_call: TRBV5-5
d_call: .
cdr3_aa: CASSLEGSRSGGYTF
cdr3_nt: TGTGCCAGCAGCTTGGAGGGATCCAGGTCTGGTGGCTACACCTTC

clone_size: few
j_call: TRBJ2-7
v_call: TRBV20-1
d_call: .
cdr3_aa: CSAWTNRNEQYF
cdr3_nt: TGCAGTGCCTGGACTAATCGGAATGAGCAGTACTTC

clone_size: .
j_call: TRBJ2-5
v_call: TRBV11-2
d_call: .
cdr3_aa: CASSGPKRRETQYF
cdr3_nt: TGTGCCAGCAGCGGGCCAAAGAGGCGAGAGACCCAGTACTTC

clone_size: .
j_call: TRBJ1-6
v_call: TRBV19
d_call: .
cdr3_aa: CASSTMGKSPLHF
cdr3_nt: TGTGCCAGTAGTACCATGGGGAAATCACCCCTCCACTTT

clone_size: few
j_call: TRBJ2-7
v_call: TRBV12-3/TRBV12-4
d_call: TRBD1
cdr3_aa: CASRSGGSTTYEQYF
cdr3_nt: TGTGCCAGCAGATCAGGGGGTTCCACTACCTACGAGCAGTACTTC

clone_size: .
j_call: TRBJ1-2
v_call: TRBV7-2
d_call: .
cdr3_aa: CASTTADPGMGGYTF
cdr3_nt: TGTGCCAGCACCACGGCTGACCCGGGGATGGGCGGCTACACCTTC

clone_size: few
j_call: TRBJ2-3
v_call: TRBV3-1
d_call: TRBD2
cdr3_aa: CASRGGTTDTQYF
cdr3_nt: TGTGCCAGCCGGGGGGGCACCACAGATACGCAGTATTTT

clone_size: .
j_call: TRBJ1-2
v_call: TRBV6-6
d_call: TRBD1
cdr3_aa: CASRQGAQGYGYTF
cdr3_nt: TGTGCCAGCAGACAGGGGGCGCAGGGCTATGGCTACACCTTC

clone_size: .
j_call: TRBJ2-3
v_call: TRBV6-5
d_call: TRBD2
cdr3_aa: CASRYRGGRTDTQYF
cdr3_nt: TGTGCCAGCAGGTATCGGGGGGGCCGCACAGATACGCAGTATTTT

clone_size: .
j_call: TRBJ2-5
v_call: TRBV14
d_call: TRBD2
cdr3_aa: CASSRWRGAQETQYF
cdr3_nt: TGTGCCAGCAGCCGTTGGCGGGGGGCCCAAGAGACCCAGTACTTC

clone_size: .
j_call: TRBJ2-3
v_call: TRBV3-1
d_call: .
cdr3_aa: CASRPGHLTDTQYF
cdr3_nt: TGTGCCAGCAGACCGGGACACCTCACAGATACGCAGTATTTT

clone_size: .
j_call: TRBJ1-6
v_call: TRBV20-1
d_call: .
cdr3_aa: CSARADPRTNSPLHF
cdr3_nt: TGCAGTGCTAGGGCAGACCCCAGAACAAATTCACCCCTCCACTTT

clone_size: .
j_call: TRBJ2-2
v_call: TRBV7-9
d_call: .
cdr3_aa: CASSRLSSGELFF
cdr3_nt: TGTGCCAGCAGCCGACTTTCGTCCGGGGAGCTGTTTTTT

clone_size: once
j_call: TRBJ2-1
v_call: TRBV7-2
d_call: .
cdr3_aa: CASSLSGPYLYDEQFF
cdr3_nt: TGTGCCAGCAGCTTATCGGGCCCATATCTCTACGATGAGCAGTTCTTC

clone_size: .
j_call: TRBJ2-1
v_call: TRBV28
d_call: .
cdr3_aa: CATHRGGSYNEQFF
cdr3_nt: TGTGCCACCCATAGGGGCGGTAGCTACAATGAGCAGTTCTTC

clone_size: .
j_call: TRBJ1-6
v_call: TRBV4-1
d_call: .
cdr3_aa: CASSQDGGRYGPSSYNSPLHF
cdr3_nt: TGCGCCAGCAGCCAAGACGGGGGCCGTTATGGCCCAAGCTCCTATAATTCACCCCTCCACTTT

clone_size: .
j_call: TRBJ2-7
v_call: TRBV7-9
d_call: TRBD1
cdr3_aa: CASSQDRGRAQYF
cdr3_nt: TGTGCCAGCAGCCAGGACAGGGGGAGGGCCCAGTACTTC

clone_size: .
j_call: TRBJ2-7
v_call: TRBV27
d_call: TRBD2
cdr3_aa: CASSERLAGPNEQYF
cdr3_nt: TGTGCCAGCAGTGAAAGACTAGCGGGCCCCAATGAGCAGTACTTC

clone_size: .
j_call: TRBJ2-7
v_call: TRBV2
d_call: .
cdr3_aa: CASSVRAHEQYF
cdr3_nt: TGTGCCAGCAGTGTCAGGGCCCACGAGCAGTACTTC

clone_size: few
j_call: TRBJ2-1
v_call: TRBV4-1
d_call: .
cdr3_aa: CASSRGWADSYNEQFF
cdr3_nt: TGCGCCAGCAGCCGAGGCTGGGCTGACTCCTACAATGAGCAGTTCTTC

clone_size: .
j_call: TRBJ2-1
v_call: TRBV7-3
d_call: TRBD2
cdr3_aa: CASSGTSGGNNEQFF
cdr3_nt: TGTGCCAGCAGTGGGACTAGCGGGGGTAACAATGAGCAGTTCTTC

clone_size: .
j_call: TRBJ1-1
v_call: TRBV6-5
d_call: .
cdr3_aa: CASSTRGMNTEAFF
cdr3_nt: TGTGCCAGCTCGACGAGGGGGATGAACACTGAAGCTTTCTTT

clone_size: .
j_call: TRBJ1-5
v_call: TRBV10-3
d_call: TRBD1
cdr3_aa: CAISERQGGTQPQHF
cdr3_nt: TGTGCCATCAGTGAGCGACAGGGAGGGACTCAGCCCCAGCATTTT

clone_size: .
j_call: TRBJ2-3
v_call: TRBV10-3
d_call: TRBD2
cdr3_aa: CATSAGSDTQYF
cdr3_nt: TGTGCCACTTCAGCGGGGTCAGATACGCAGTATTTT